This T cell receptor beta chain is from a study of identifying expanded T cells in peripheral blood. Study-wide results and caveats: Roughly two-week clone count variance significantly increased as total template count grew. Differentially abundant clones: roughly 1.3 between replicates, about 15 at two to three weeks, 18 to 20 at four.

For this clone: What it binds is unknown.

V shed 5 bases and J shed 8 bases, with 16 bases lying between them. This CDR3 is built from 14 residues. CDR1 and CDR2 from the germline V gene are ENHRY and SYGVKD. Profiling relied on immunoSEQ multiplex PCR, and the TCRdb table lists in-frame clones only, not all of them. The sample gives 75,000 to 90,000 clones, around 90% of which show up once; 7.3% is in the top ten. The chain joins TRBV10-3 to TRBJ2-1; a possible D gene is TRBD1 (8 bases). The clonotype was recovered from a person aged 18 to 75 in good health. The sequenced sample was blood. CDR3 amino acids: CAISRRTGRDEQFF. CDR3 sequence (DNA): TGTGCCATCAGTCGCCGGACAGGGAGGGATGAGCAGTTCTTC.